The 18 T cell receptor beta chains reported below all come from one sample, sequenced in a study of vaccination effects on CD4 cells after COVID-19. The protocol was immunoSEQ multiplex PCR, while the TCRdb copy is restricted to in-frame clones and leaves out a portion. The sample has roughly 63,000 clones, 75% seen once. No antigen has been assigned to these receptors. Using viral peptide pools, the ViraFEST assay grew out antigen-specific CD4+ T cells prior to sequencing. Isolation of CD4+ T cells took place after around 10 days of culture. Nucleocapsid antibody tests were negative, and the vaccine recipients had no prior SARS-CoV-2 infection. The starting material was CD4+ T cells from PBMCs cultured with HCoV-OC43 spike peptides, obtained before COVID-19 vaccination. Described subset: HCoV-OC43 spike overlapping peptide pool stimulation. The receptors were gathered from a human donor who received a COVID-19 vaccine.

This clone came up a few times. The chain couples TRBV6-5 to TRBJ1-2, with D unresolved. This CDR3 contains 13 residues. The germline V gene has CDR1 MNHEY and CDR2 SVGAGI. V lost 4 bases, J lost 4 bases, and 10 bases lay in between. The CDR3 bases are TGTGCCAGCAGTTCGGCAGACTTCTATGGCTACACCTTC. This translates into CASSSADFYGYTF.

The chain combines TRBV12-3 or TRBV12-4 with TRBJ2-3, with D uncertain. CDR3 length equals 13 residues. V lost 6 bases and J lost 2, with 9 bases in between. The CDR3: CASRQYHTDTQYF. In DNA form, the CDR3 reads TGTGCCAGCAGACAATACCACACAGATACGCAGTATTTT.

The chain joins TRBV7-2 to TRBJ1-1; a weak D match, TRBD1 (6 bases). Germline V gene lookup returns CDR1 SGHTA and CDR2 FQGNSA. The CDR3 is 13 residues long. The ends were cut back, 4 bases at V and 11 bases at J, with 17 bases in the middle. DNA of the CDR3: TGTGCCAGCAGCTCAGACTGGACAGCTGGGGCTTTCTTT. Translating gives CASSSDWTAGAFF.

This clone was detected a few times. This chain connects TRBV11-2 to TRBJ1-1; D is ambiguous. The V and J ends lost 2 bases and 1 base respectively, with 8 bases between them. CDR1 is SGHAT and CDR2 is FQNNGV in the germline V gene. The CDR3 is 14 amino acids. The CDR3 nucleotides are TGTGCCAGCAGCTTACGGGGAGGGAACACTGAAGCTTTCTTT. Its protein is CASSLRGGNTEAFF.

This clone was seen only a few times. The rearrangement uses TRBV27 and TRBJ1-2; possible D gene TRBD1, 5 bases. The ends were cut back, 3 bases at V and 0 bases at J, with 17 bases in the middle. This CDR3 region has 17 residues. The germline V gene has CDR1 MNHEY and CDR2 SMNVEV (reference sequence). The CDR3 region has the DNA TGTGCCAGCAGTTTGGGGGTCCGGGACGGAGCTAACTATGGCTACACCTTC. Protein: CASSLGVRDGANYGYTF.

The V gene is TRBV19, the J gene TRBJ2-3; D unclear. Germline CDR1 is LNHDA and CDR2 is SQIVND (reference sequence). CDR3 size: 14 residues. V shed 3 bases and J shed 3 bases, with 10 bases lying between them. CDR3 in DNA: TGTGCCAGTAGTATGAACGGTCATACAGATACGCAGTATTTT. Its protein is CASSMNGHTDTQYF.

The table lists this clone with a count of one. V and J are TRBV6-5 and TRBJ1-2, with 10 positions matching TRBD1. This CDR3 region has 16 residues. Germline V gives CDR1 MNHEY, CDR2 SVGAGI. Losses at the gene ends were 4 bases for V and 3 bases for J; bases not matched to a gene: 8. CDR3 protein: CASSSKGTGVDYGYTF. Here the CDR3 DNA reads TGTGCCAGCAGTTCAAAAGGGACAGGGGTCGACTATGGCTACACCTTC.

The V gene is TRBV5-1, the J gene TRBJ1-5; unclear D gene. V lost 5 bases and J lost 0, with 6 bases in between. Germline V gene lookup returns CDR1 SGHRS and CDR2 YFSETQ. The CDR3 is 13 amino acids. The chain's CDR3 is CASRINSNQPQHF. The DNA for the CDR3 is TGCGCCAGCAGGATTAATAGCAATCAGCCCCAGCATTTT. The complete variable domain, with remaining parts taken from reference TRBV5-1 and TRBJ1-5, reads KAGVTQTPRYLIKTRGQQVTLSCSPISGHRSVSWYQQTPGQGLQFLFEYFSETQRNKGNFPGRFSGRQFSNSRSEMNVSTLELGDSALYLCASRINSNQPQHFGDGTRLSIL.

This sequence joins TRBV20-1 and TRBJ2-3; unclear D gene. Germline-derived CDR1 and CDR2 are DFQATT and SNEGSKA (reference sequence). V lost 0 bases and J lost 10, with 5 bases in between. The length of the CDR3 is 10 residues. CDR3 protein: CSAREYSQYF. In DNA, the CDR3 is TGCAGTGCTAGAGAATATTCGCAGTATTTT.

The genes are TRBV13 and TRBJ1-4; D may be TRBD1 (6 bases). This CDR3 contains 14 residues. Germline values: CDR1 PRHDT, CDR2 FYEKMQ (reference sequence). Trimming cost V 4 bases and J 7 bases, with 13 bases left between them. In DNA form, the CDR3 reads TGTGCCAGCAGCTCGGGACAAGGGGCTGAAAAACTGTTTTTT. Amino acids: CASSSGQGAEKLFF. Combining the CDR3 with reference TRBV13 and TRBJ1-4 gives the whole variable domain AAGVIQSPRHLIKEKRETATLKCYPIPRHDTVYWYQQGPGQDPQFLISFYEKMQSDKGSIPDRFSAQQFSDYHSELNMSSLELGDSALYFCASSSGQGAEKLFFGSGTQLSVL.

V is TRBV19 and J is TRBJ2-2, with D perhaps TRBD1 (6 bases). This CDR3 comprises 15 residues. V was pared by 10 bases and J by 2 bases, with 17 bases between. CDR1 is LNHDA and CDR2 is SQIVND in the germline V gene (reference sequence). Here the CDR3 reads CATPARGINTGELFF. CDR3 nucleotide sequence: TGTGCCACTCCCGCCAGGGGCATTAACACCGGGGAGCTGTTTTTT.

The CDR3 is CASSGGGTFLYEQYV. In nucleotides, the CDR3 is TGCGCCAGCAGCGGGGGGGGGACATTCCTCTACGAGCAGTACGTC. This chain joins TRBV5-1 and TRBJ2-7, with a possible D match to TRBD2 (7 bases). Per the germline V gene, CDR1 is SGHRS and CDR2 is YFSETQ. The germline V and J ends were trimmed by 4 bases and 3 bases, with 17 bases remaining between them. The CDR3 loop spans 15 amino acids.

The chain carries TRBV5-1 and TRBJ2-1; no firm D call. In germline, CDR1 is SGHRS, CDR2 YFSETQ. This CDR3 region has 15 residues. Trimming took 0 bases from V and 2 from J, leaving 9 bases between them. CDR3 amino acids: CASSLVGATYNEQFF. CDR3 DNA: TGCGCCAGCAGCTTGGTAGGCGCAACCTACAATGAGCAGTTCTTC.

V is TRBV21-1 and J is TRBJ1-2. TRBV21-1 is tagged as a pseudogene. This CDR3 is built from 13 residues. The CDR3 DNA is TGTGCCAGCAGCAAAGGTTCCTTTAATGGCTACACCTTC. Translating gives CASSKGSFNGYTF.

The chain joins TRBV19 to TRBJ2-1, with 15 nucleotides matching TRBD2. V gave up 6 bases and J gave up 12 bases; unmatched junction bases: 9. CDR3 length equals 15 residues. The V gene's germline CDR1 is LNHDA and CDR2 SQIVND (reference sequence). In DNA form, the CDR3 reads TGTGCCAGTAGCCTTCCGGGACTAGCGGGGGGTACGCAGTTCTTC. Translated: CASSLPGLAGGTQFF.

This clone was detected only once. The gene calls are TRBV5-1 and TRBJ2-3, with D unresolved. The ends were cut back, 2 bases at V and 0 bases at J, with 7 bases in the middle. Germline CDR1 and CDR2: SGHRS and YFSETQ. The CDR3 extends over 14 amino acids. The CDR3 is CASSFSSSTDTQYF. The CDR3 DNA follows: TGCGCCAGCAGCTTTTCATCTAGCACAGATACGCAGTATTTT.

The gene calls are TRBV10-1 and TRBJ2-1, with D perhaps TRBD1 or TRBD2 (7 bases each). CDR3 length equals 17 residues. The germline V gene encodes CDR1 WNHNN and CDR2 SYGVQD (reference sequence). Trimming removed 3 bases at V and 4 bases at J, with 19 bases between. The CDR3 region has the DNA TGCGCCAGCAGTGACCAGACCAGGGGGGAGGGGTACAATGAGCAGTTCTTC. Translated, it gives CASSDQTRGEGYNEQFF.

V gene TRBV5-1 combines with J gene TRBJ2-5; 12 nucleotides match TRBD2. CDR1 SGHRS and CDR2 YFSETQ come from the germline V gene. There are 18 residues in the CDR3. V dropped 4 bases and J dropped 5; count of bases not matched to a gene: 15. CDR3 sequence reads: CASSAFPPSGGAGETQYF. CDR3 in DNA: TGCGCCAGCAGCGCCTTTCCCCCTAGCGGGGGGGCCGGGGAGACCCAGTACTTC.